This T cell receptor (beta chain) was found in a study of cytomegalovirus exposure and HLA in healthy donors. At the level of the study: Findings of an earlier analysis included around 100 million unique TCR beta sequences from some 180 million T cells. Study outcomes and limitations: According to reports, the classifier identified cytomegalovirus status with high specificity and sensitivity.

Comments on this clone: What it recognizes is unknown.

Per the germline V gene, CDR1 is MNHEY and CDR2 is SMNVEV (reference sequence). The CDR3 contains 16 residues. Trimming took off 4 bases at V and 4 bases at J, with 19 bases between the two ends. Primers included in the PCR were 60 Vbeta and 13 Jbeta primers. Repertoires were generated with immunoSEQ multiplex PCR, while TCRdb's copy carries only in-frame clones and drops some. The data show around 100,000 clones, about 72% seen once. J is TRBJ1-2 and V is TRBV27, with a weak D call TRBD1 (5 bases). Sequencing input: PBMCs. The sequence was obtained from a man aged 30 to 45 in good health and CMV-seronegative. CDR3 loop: CASSSPRLGESYGYTF. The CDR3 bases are TGTGCCAGCAGTTCGCCGAGGTTAGGGGAAAGCTATGGCTACACCTTC.